The clone carrying this T cell receptor beta chain is a singleton in its sample. Its antigen is not identified. This entry comes from a study of shared clonotypes between healthy human individuals. The study, taken as a whole, reports: Depth of sequencing was expected to influence donor clonotype sharing. Some clonotypes were shared by all four sorted-subset donors, while others were not shared. The non-shared ones had lower generation probabilities than the shared ones. Naive CD4 clonotypes were shared across a few donors at about 5%.

Naive CD45RA+ and memory CD45RA-negative subsets were split from CD4+ cells. The V end was cut by 0 bases, the J end by 5 bases, with 17 bases between. The germline V gene encodes CDR1 MGHRA and CDR2 YSYEKL. The CDR3 length is 18 residues. The protocol was immunoSEQ multiplex PCR, while the TCRdb copy is restricted to in-frame clones and leaves out a portion. Of roughly 530,000 clones listed, about 96% are singletons. The rearrangement joins TRBV4-1 to TRBJ2-6; possible D gene TRBD1, 9 bases. The material sequenced was naive CD4+ T cells sorted from blood. The subset denotes: CD45RA+ positively selected. This receptor was taken from a woman aged 30 to 39 in good health. In nucleotides, the CDR3 is TGCGCCAGCAGCCAAGATAGCGGGACAGGGTCATGGGCCAACGTCCTGACTTTC. It yields the protein CASSQDSGTGSWANVLTF.